One sample yielded the 24 T cell receptor beta chains listed below, sequenced in a study of blood T cell repertoires in COVID-19 (dated by TCRdb to 2020 to 2021). Libraries were prepared through the immunoSEQ multiplex PCR assay. The immuneACCESS repertoire file appears here via TCRdb, limited to in-frame rearrangements. These files lack a portion of the clones; in checked studies, under half of the deficit traces to unresolved V genes, and the cause of the others is not known. The sample table contains approximately 200,000 clones; only one count was recorded for 79% of them. The ten largest clones add up to 15% to 20% of the sample. What was sequenced was peripheral blood. These receptors originate from a man aged 60-69 years with active or convalescent COVID-19.

V gene TRBV7-9 combines with J gene TRBJ1-1; TRBD1 matches 7 bases. V was clipped by 4 bases and J by 1 base; unmatched bases: 6. CDR1 and CDR2 (germline): SEHNR, FQNEAQ (reference sequence). The CDR3 is 15 residues long. CDR3 DNA sequence: TGTGCCAGCAGCTACCAAGGGGGCAGGAACACTGAAGCTTTCTTT. This translates into CASSYQGGRNTEAFF.

The chain carries TRBV28 and TRBJ1-5; 7 positions match TRBD1. Germline CDR1 reads MDHEN; CDR2 reads SYDVKM. Trimming removed 8 bases from V and 1 base from J; junction bases left unmatched: 8. CDR3 length equals 15 residues. The CDR3 here is CASGAGGRSNQPQHF. The CDR3 coding sequence is TGTGCCAGCGGGGCAGGGGGGAGGAGCAATCAGCCCCAGCATTTT.

CDR3 sequence: CASSELGTNSYEQYF. The CDR3 region has the DNA TGTGCCAGCAGTGAACTAGGGACTAACTCCTACGAGCAGTACTTC. The chain uses TRBV2 and TRBJ2-7; 7 bases agree with TRBD2. This CDR3 has 15 residues. The V segment lost 2 bases and the J segment 0 bases; nucleotides outside the gene matches: 4. The germline CDR1 and CDR2 sequences are SNHLY and FYNNEI.

The rearrangement links TRBV3-1 (or the pseudogene TRBV3-2) to TRBJ1-1, with 9 bases fitting TRBD1. Germline V CDR1 and CDR2: LGHDT, YNNKEL (reference sequence). V shed 5 bases, J shed 2 bases, and the junction held 9 bases outside the gene matches. The CDR3 runs to 16 residues. CDR3 loop: CASSFPPGQGNTEAFF. In nucleotides, the CDR3 is TGTGCCAGCAGCTTTCCCCCGGGACAGGGCAACACTGAAGCTTTCTTT.

The V and J genes are TRBV4-2 and TRBJ2-5; 7 nucleotides align to TRBD2. CDR1 is LGHNA, CDR2 YNFKEQ, per germline. The CDR3 sequence is 19 residues long. J was trimmed by 5 bases and V by 2 bases; bases with no gene match: 20. In DNA form, the CDR3 reads TGTGCCAGCAGCCAACTTATCTCTAATGGGGCGGGAGTCATCGAGACCCAGTACTTC. Translating it yields CASSQLISNGAGVIETQYF.

The chain carries TRBV7-6 and TRBJ2-7, with 9 nucleotides matching TRBD2. With V trimmed by 1 base and J by 6 bases, 13 bases remained unmatched. Germline V gives CDR1 SGHVS, CDR2 FNYEAQ. The CDR3 extends over 17 amino acids. The CDR3 spells CASSLGLAGGRAAEQYF. CDR3 coding DNA: TGTGCCAGCAGCTTAGGTCTCGCGGGCGGGAGGGCCGCCGAGCAGTACTTC.

The V call is TRBV27, the J call TRBJ1-4; D ambiguous. Trimming shortened V by 5 bases and J by 5 bases, and 12 bases separated the two germline ends. The germline V gene has CDR1 MNHEY and CDR2 SMNVEV (reference sequence). This CDR3 spans 14 amino acids. The CDR3 spells CASSPAGYNEKLFF. The CDR3 coding sequence is TGTGCCAGCAGTCCAGCGGGGTACAATGAAAAACTGTTTTTT.

CDR3 bases: TGTGCCAGCAGTGAGCAGGGGGATGTCACTGAAGCTTTCTTT. Its protein product is CASSEQGDVTEAFF. The chain links TRBV6-1 to TRBJ1-1; 7 bases agree with TRBD1. CDR3 length: 14 amino acids. V shed 3 bases, J shed 4 bases, and the junction held 5 bases outside the gene matches. Germline V gene sequence: CDR1 MNHNS, CDR2 SASEGT.

As regards this clone: Other DNA sequences from this sample encode an identical CDR3 as well. The rearrangement uses TRBV28 and TRBJ1-2, with TRBD1 as a possible D gene (6 bases). The CDR3 covers 11 residues. Germline CDR1 and CDR2: MDHEN and SYDVKM. The V gene lost 3 bases and the J gene lost 8 bases, with 7 bases spanning the gap. The CDR3 coding sequence is TGTGCCAGCAGTTTCGACAGGGGCTACACCTTC. It yields the protein CASSFDRGYTF.

CDR3 sequence: CASSLGGGLSYEQYF. CDR3 nucleotides: TGTGCCAGCAGCTTAGGCGGGGGTCTCTCCTACGAGCAGTACTTC. The chain couples TRBV7-6 to TRBJ2-7; TRBD2 matches 7 bases. The V gene's germline CDR1 is SGHVS and CDR2 FNYEAQ. This CDR3 is 15 amino acids long. The J segment lost 0 bases and the V segment lost 1 base, leaving 3 bases of the junction unmatched.

The V and J genes are TRBV20-1 and TRBJ2-6; no clear D gene. There are 12 residues in the CDR3. CDR1 DFQATT and CDR2 SNEGSKA come from the germline V gene (reference sequence). The V and J ends lost 3 bases and 7 bases respectively, with 7 bases between them. CDR3 nucleotide sequence: TGCAGTGCTAGTGTAAGCGCCAACGTCCTGACTTTC. Amino acids: CSASVSANVLTF.

The V call is TRBV7-8, the J call TRBJ1-1; TRBD1 aligns across 8 bases. Germline trimming cut 1 base from V and 4 bases from J; bases unmatched to any gene: 5. Germline CDR1 and CDR2: SGHVS and FQNEAQ. The CDR3 is 15 residues long. This chain's CDR3 is CASSLGTGGGTEAFF. As DNA, the CDR3 is TGTGCCAGCAGCTTAGGAACAGGGGGAGGCACTGAAGCTTTCTTT.

This clone was observed once. The chain recombines TRBV10-3 with TRBJ2-4; perhaps TRBD2 as D (6 bases). Germline V gene sequence: CDR1 ENHRY, CDR2 SYGVKD. V shed 6 bases and J shed 8 bases, with 20 bases lying between them. This CDR3 contains 15 residues. CDR3 in amino acids: CAISGSGEAFHIQYF. For the CDR3, the DNA is TGTGCCATCAGCGGGAGTGGGGAGGCGTTTCACATTCAGTACTTC.

CDR3 sequence: CASSPLGRGISGANVLTF. DNA for the CDR3: TGTGCCAGCAGCCCGCTTGGGAGGGGGATCTCTGGGGCCAACGTCCTGACTTTC. J is TRBJ2-6 and V is TRBV5-4, with TRBD2 as a possible D gene (7 bases). The germline V gene has CDR1 SGHNT and CDR2 YYREEE (reference sequence). The CDR3 totals 18 residues. The V end was cut by 4 bases, the J end by 0 bases, with 17 bases between.

This chain connects TRBV20-1 to TRBJ1-6, with D unresolved. The CDR3 runs to 17 residues. Trimming left V 3 bases short and J 2 bases short, with 17 bases between. Germline V lookup: CDR1 DFQATT, CDR2 SNEGSKA (reference sequence). CDR3 DNA: TGCAGTGCTAGTAGTAGACAATCGAACACCTATAATTCACCCCTCCACTTT. Translated, it gives CSASSRQSNTYNSPLHF.

The J gene is TRBJ2-5, the V gene TRBV18; possible D gene TRBD2, 6 bases. V lost 3 bases and J lost 4, with 15 bases in between. Germline values: CDR1 KGHSH, CDR2 LQKENI. The CDR3 loop spans 15 amino acids. This CDR3 reads CASSPTEGSSETQYF. The CDR3 DNA is TGTGCCAGCTCACCGACGGAGGGGAGTTCAGAGACCCAGTACTTC.

The count of this clone is one. This chain joins TRBV19 and TRBJ2-2; a possible D gene is TRBD1 (5 bases). The V end was cut by 5 bases, the J end by 4 bases, with 11 bases between. The CDR3 is 14 amino acids. The V gene's germline CDR1 is LNHDA and CDR2 SQIVND (reference sequence). CDR3 nucleotide sequence: TGTGCCAGTAGTGTGACAGCTTTCACCGGGGAGCTGTTTTTT. It encodes CASSVTAFTGELFF.

The chain links TRBV19 to TRBJ1-5; D possibly corresponds to TRBD1 (5 bases). The CDR3 runs 14 residues. The ends were cut back, 2 bases at V and 6 bases at J, with 11 bases in the middle. Germline CDR1 and CDR2: LNHDA and SQIVND (reference sequence). The CDR3 is CASSIRGSGQPQHF. The CDR3 DNA reads TGTGCCAGTAGTATAAGGGGTTCGGGTCAGCCCCAGCATTTT.

This chain connects TRBV7-8 to TRBJ2-1, with D possibly being TRBD1 (6 bases). V lost 1 base and J lost 0, with 13 bases in between. The CDR3 length is 17 residues. CDR1 is SGHVS, CDR2 FQNEAQ, per germline. The CDR3 region has the DNA TGTGCCAGCAGCTTAGTTGGGGGCCGTAGCTCCTACAATGAGCAGTTCTTC. This sequence encodes CASSLVGGRSSYNEQFF.

The chain has TRBV11-3 and TRBJ2-1, with 8 bases identical to TRBD1. The junction had 9 bases not matched to a gene; V was cut back by 6 bases and J by 8 bases. Germline CDR1 and CDR2: SGHNT and YENEEA. The CDR3 runs 14 residues. This CDR3 reads CASSSGQGRHEQFF. CDR3 in DNA: TGTGCCAGCAGTTCCGGACAGGGTAGGCATGAGCAGTTCTTC. The variable domain in full, completed from reference TRBV11-3 and TRBJ2-1, reads EAGVVQSPRYKIIEKKQPVAFWCNPISGHNTLYWYLQNLGQGPELLIRYENEEAVDDSQLPKDRFSAERLKGVDSTLKIQPAELGDSAVYLCASSSGQGRHEQFFGPGTRLTVL.

The table lists this clone with a few counts. The V and J genes are TRBV2 and TRBJ1-5, with D possibly being TRBD1 (5 bases). Trimming pared 4 bases from V and 7 bases from J, leaving 14 bases between. CDR1 and CDR2 (germline): SNHLY, FYNNEI. CDR3 length: 14 residues. The DNA for the CDR3 is TGTGCCAGCAGTGTGGGAGCGGGGGGGCAGCCCCAGCATTTT. It codes for CASSVGAGGQPQHF.

V and J are TRBV5-4 and TRBJ2-6, with TRBD1 matching over 12 bases. The germline CDR1 and CDR2 sequences are SGHNT and YYREEE (reference sequence). V shed 4 bases and J 0 bases; nucleotides not matched to a gene: 5. The CDR3 runs 18 residues. The CDR3 loop reads CASSPGTGGLSGANVLTF. CDR3 nucleotides: TGTGCCAGCAGCCCCGGGACAGGGGGCCTCTCTGGGGCCAACGTCCTGACTTTC.

The chain uses TRBV6-2 or TRBV6-3 and TRBJ2-2; D gene uncertain. The CDR3 covers 15 residues. From germline, CDR1 is MNHEY and CDR2 SVGEGT. Trimming pared 4 bases from V and 7 bases from J, leaving 16 bases between. CDR3 bases: TGTGCCAGCAGTTCGATCCCCAGAGGCGGCGGGGAGCTGTTTTTT. Translating it yields CASSSIPRGGGELFF.

J is TRBJ2-3 and V is TRBV7-3; 8 bases align to TRBD2. The CDR3 has 16 residues. Germline V CDR1 and CDR2: SGHTA, FQGTGA. V trimming: 5 bases; J trimming: 0 bases; junction bases outside the gene matches: 7. CDR3 sequence reads: CASSPSGSPSTDTQYF. As DNA, the CDR3 is TGTGCCAGCAGCCCAAGCGGGAGTCCTAGCACAGATACGCAGTATTTT.